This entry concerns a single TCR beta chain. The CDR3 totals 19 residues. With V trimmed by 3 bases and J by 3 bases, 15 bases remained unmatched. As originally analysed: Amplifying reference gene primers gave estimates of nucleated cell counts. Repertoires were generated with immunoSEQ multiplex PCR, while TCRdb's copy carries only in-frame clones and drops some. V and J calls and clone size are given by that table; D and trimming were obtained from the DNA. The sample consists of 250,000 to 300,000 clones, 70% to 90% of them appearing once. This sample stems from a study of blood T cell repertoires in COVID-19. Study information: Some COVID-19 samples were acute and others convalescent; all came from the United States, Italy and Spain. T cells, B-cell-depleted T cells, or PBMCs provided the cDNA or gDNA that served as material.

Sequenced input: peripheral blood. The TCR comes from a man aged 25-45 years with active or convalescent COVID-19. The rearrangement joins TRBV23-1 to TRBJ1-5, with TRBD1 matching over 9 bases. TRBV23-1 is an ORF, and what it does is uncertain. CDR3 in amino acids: CASSQLLSSGQGNNQPQHF. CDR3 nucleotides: TGCGCCAGCAGTCAGTTACTGTCGTCGGGACAGGGAAACAATCAGCCCCAGCATTTT.